This T cell receptor (beta chain) stems from a study of T cells in Graves' hyperthyroidism and ophthalmopathy. RNA transcripts gave rise to amplified TCR beta CDR3 regions. The primer set for the first-round RT-PCR of the TCR CDR3 was HTBI. TCRdb reprocessed the multiplex PCR reads via MiXCR and lists one record per CDR3 protein. The sample contains around 390,000 distinct CDR3 sequences, roughly 15% of which appear only once. The V end lost 4 bases, the J end lost 3 bases, and 9 bases lay between the germline ends. The germline gives CDR1 SEHNR, CDR2 FQNEAQ (reference sequence). CDR3 length equals 13 residues. This clonotype was recorded many times.

The rearrangement joins TRBV7-9 to TRBJ2-5; possible D gene TRBD1, 5 bases. Sequences were obtained from blood. The sequence derives from a woman aged 25 to 39 with Graves' ophthalmopathy. CDR3 protein: CASSSDSKETQYF. DNA of the CDR3: TGTGCCAGCAGCTCCGACAGCAAAGAGACCCAGTACTTC.